These T cell receptor beta chains were read from a single sample in a study of CD8 T cells in Susac syndrome. Using its own MiXCR run on the immunoSEQ multiplex PCR reads, TCRdb lists one record per CDR3 protein. The sample has around 45,000 distinct CDR3 sequences, over 85% seen once; the top ten hold around 0.53%. The specimen was CD8+ T cells from PBMCs. These receptors all stem from a human donor in good health. Both conserved end residues are part of each CDR3. D genes are given only for firm matches. Expanded clones are given a class, and other clones once, few, many or no size at all.

d_call clone_size j_call v_call cdr3_nt cdr3_aa
TRBD1 . TRBJ2-7 TRBV7-9 TGTGCCAGCAGCTTTGGGACAGGGCCCTACGAGCAGTACTTC CASSFGTGPYEQYF
. . TRBJ1-5 TRBV9 TGTGCCAGCAGCGTCGGGGGATGGCAGCCCCAGCATTTT CASSVGGWQPQHF
. . TRBJ2-1 TRBV7-9 TGTGCCAGCAGTTTGGACTGGGGGAGCTCCTACAATGAGCAGTTCTTC CASSLDWGSSYNEQFF
. . TRBJ2-5 TRBV6-2/TRBV6-3 TGTGCCAGCAGTTACTCGAGCCCTAGCGAGTTGGAGACCCAGTACTTC CASSYSSPSELETQYF
. . TRBJ2-7 TRBV5-6 TGTGCCAGCAGCCGCTACTCCTACGAGCAGTACTTC CASSRYSYEQYF
TRBD1 . TRBJ2-7 TRBV2 TGTGCCAGCAGTTCTACAGGGGCCCGAAGGGACGAGCAGTACTTC CASSSTGARRDEQYF
. . TRBJ1-1 TRBV24-1 TGTGCCACCGGAGAGGGACCGGGCACTGAAGCTTTCTTT CATGEGPGTEAFF
. once TRBJ2-2 TRBV30 TGTGCCTGGAGCTTCCGGAGGGCCGGGGAGCTGTTTTTT CAWSFRRAGELFF
. . TRBJ1-2 TRBV6-2/TRBV6-3 TGTGCCAGCAGTTACGGGTTACGGGACATGGACTATGGCTACACCTTC CASSYGLRDMDYGYTF
. . TRBJ2-1 TRBV27 TGTGCCAGCAGTTACGGTTTTGGCAGGGATACTGAGCAGTTCTTC CASSYGFGRDTEQFF
. . TRBJ2-7 TRBV3-1 TGTGCCAGCAGCCAAGATCGGTGGGGGCCACCCTACGAGCAGTACTTC CASSQDRWGPPYEQYF
TRBD2 . TRBJ2-7 TRBV20-1 TGCAGTGCCTCGGAGAGCGGGATCTACGAGCAGTACTTC CSASESGIYEQYF
TRBD2 . TRBJ2-7 TRBV28 TGTGCCAGCGTCGCGACCACTAGCGGCTTTTACGAGCAGTACTTC CASVATTSGFYEQYF
TRBD2 . TRBJ2-1 TRBV5-6 TGTGCCAGCAGCCTTGGCTGGCGGGGGGATTTAAGCTCCTACAATGAGCAGTTCTTC CASSLGWRGDLSSYNEQFF
TRBD2 . TRBJ2-1 TRBV20-1 TGCAGTGCGGATACCAGCGGGAGCTCCTACAATGAGCAGTTCTTC CSADTSGSSYNEQFF
. . TRBJ2-2 TRBV3-1 TGTGCCAGCAGCCAAGTATATGGGGGAACCGGGGAGCTGTTTTTT CASSQVYGGTGELFF
. . TRBJ1-5 TRBV28 TGTGCCAGCAAACCGACAGTAATTAGCAATCAGCCCCAGCATTTT CASKPTVISNQPQHF
TRBD1 . TRBJ2-2 TRBV29-1 TGCAGCGTTGATGGGACAGACGCGAACACCGGGGAGCTGTTTTTT CSVDGTDANTGELFF
. . TRBJ2-7 TRBV20-1 TGCTCGACTGGTCTCTACGAGCAGTACTTC CSTGLYEQYF
TRBD1 . TRBJ2-3 TRBV6-5 TGTGCCAGCAGTGACAGGGGGCGGGATACGCAGTATTTT CASSDRGRDTQYF
. medium-sized TRBJ2-1 TRBV5-5 TGTGCCAGCAGCTTGGAACAGTTCTACAATGAGCAGTTCTTC CASSLEQFYNEQFF
. . TRBJ2-7 TRBV5-6 TGTGCCAGCGGGAACAGGGACCTCGAGCAGTACTTC CASGNRDLEQYF